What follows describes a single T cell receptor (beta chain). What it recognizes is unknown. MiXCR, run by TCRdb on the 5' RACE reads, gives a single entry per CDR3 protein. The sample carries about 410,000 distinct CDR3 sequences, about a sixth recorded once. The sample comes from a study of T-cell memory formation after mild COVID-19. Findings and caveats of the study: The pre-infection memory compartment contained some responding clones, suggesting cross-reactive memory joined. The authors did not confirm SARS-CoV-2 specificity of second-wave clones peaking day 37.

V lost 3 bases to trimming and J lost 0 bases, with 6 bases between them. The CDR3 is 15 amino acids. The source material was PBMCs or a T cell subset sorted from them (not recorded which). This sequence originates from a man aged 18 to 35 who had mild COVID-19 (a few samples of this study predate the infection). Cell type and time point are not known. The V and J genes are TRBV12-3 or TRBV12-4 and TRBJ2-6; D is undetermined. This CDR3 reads CASSLTYSGANVLTF. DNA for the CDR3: TGTGCCAGCAGTTTGACCTACTCTGGGGCCAACGTCCTGACTTTC.